These 26 T cell receptor beta chains share one sample of origin, sequenced in a study of CD8+CD57+ T cells in acquired aplastic anemia. Patients included in sequencing had previously demonstrated CD8+CD57+ cell expansion by flow cytometry. TCR beta VDJ and CDR3 profiles were obtained from a genomic DNA template. TCRdb passed the reads through MiXCR, listing each CDR3 protein once. Seen here are around 430,000 distinct CDR3 sequences, around 32% observed once, and the top ten hold roughly 0.8%. Specimen: sorted CD4+, CD8+, or CD8+CD57+ T cells (not recorded which) from PBMCs. These receptors were collected from a human donor with aplastic anemia.

The chain links TRBV6-1 to TRBJ2-7; D not resolved. In germline, CDR1 is MNHNS, CDR2 SASEGT. V lost 7 bases and J lost 8, with 12 bases in between. CDR3 length: 11 residues. In DNA, the CDR3 is TGTGCCAGCATGATTAAGAACAAGCAGTACTTC. Encoded protein: CASMIKNKQYF.

This clonotype was counted between two and nine times. This chain joins TRBV29-1 and TRBJ2-2, with 7 bases lining up with TRBD1. The CDR3 length is 13 residues. Germline-derived CDR1 and CDR2 are SQVTM and ANQGSEA. Germline trimming cut 2 bases from V and 8 bases from J; bases unmatched to any gene: 5. As DNA, the CDR3 is TGCAGCGTTGAATATCAGACAGGGGGGGAGCTGTTTTTT. Its translation: CSVEYQTGGELFF.

This clonotype occurred a few times. An end of the junction does not agree with germline; a read error may underlie this. The chain is built from TRBV15 and TRBJ2-5; D may be TRBD2 (6 bases). In germline, CDR1 is LNHNV, CDR2 YYDKDF (reference sequence). This CDR3 is built from 11 residues. The CDR3 DNA reads as TGTGCCACCAGCAGAGAGGGGGGTAAGGGCTTC. It specifies CATSREGGKGF.

This clonotype has at least ten counts. This chain connects TRBV20-1 to TRBJ1-2; D ambiguous. V was cut by 1 base and J by 6 bases, with 12 bases left in between. The CDR3 has 13 residues. The germline V gene encodes CDR1 DFQATT and CDR2 SNEGSKA (reference sequence). This chain's CDR3 is CSARAPLADGYTF. The DNA of the CDR3 is TGCAGTGCTAGAGCCCCACTCGCTGATGGCTACACCTTC.

The V and J genes are TRBV29-1 and TRBJ2-7, with 8 bases fitting TRBD2. This CDR3 contains 13 residues. Germline CDR1 reads SQVTM; CDR2 reads ANQGSEA. CDR3 DNA: TGCAGTATTGCGGGGGGCGGCTCCTACGAGCAGTACTTC. Protein sequence: CSIAGGGSYEQYF.

There are a few counts of this clonotype. The CDR3 bases are TGTGCCAGCAGCCAAGTTCAGGGTTCCGGCTACACCTTC. Amino acid sequence: CASSQVQGSGYTF. The chain combines TRBV3-1 with TRBJ1-2; D may be TRBD1 (5 bases). The CDR3 contains 13 residues. Trimming stripped 1 base from V and 8 bases from J, with 11 bases between. The germline gives CDR1 LGHDT, CDR2 YNNKEL (reference sequence).

The chain has TRBV2 and TRBJ2-7; D may match TRBD1 or TRBD2 (5 bases each). The CDR3 extends over 14 amino acids. The V gene's germline CDR1 is SNHLY and CDR2 FYNNEI. With 6 bases removed from V and 6 bases from J, the gap between germline ends came to 18 bases. CDR3 residues: CASSRYGGSFEQYF. Written as DNA, the CDR3 is TGTGCCAGCAGCCGCTATGGGGGATCGTTCGAGCAGTACTTC.

The sample holds many counts of this clonotype. This chain's CDR3 is CASTGAGELFF. CDR3 in DNA: TGTGCCAGCACCGGAGCCGGGGAGCTGTTTTTT. The rearrangement uses TRBV7-2 and TRBJ2-2; D unclear. V was clipped by 7 bases and J by 6 bases, with 6 bases between them. The CDR3 extends over 11 amino acids. The germline V gene encodes CDR1 SGHTA and CDR2 FQGNSA.

Turning to this clonotype: A much bigger clone sits one base away, suggesting this may be a read error. The conserved phenylalanine or tryptophan is not found at the CDR3 terminus, so this likely reflects a read error. This chain links TRBV5-6 with TRBJ1-2, with D hard to call. The germline CDR1 and CDR2 sequences are SGHDT and YYEEEE. With 1 base removed from V and 3 bases from J, the gap between germline ends came to 4 bases. The CDR3 runs to 12 residues. This chain's CDR3 is CASSLLDYGYTL. The CDR3 DNA reads TGTGCCAGCAGCTTGCTTGACTATGGCTACACCCTC.

J is TRBJ2-7 and V is TRBV7-3; TRBD1 or TRBD2 may be the D gene (5 bases each). CDR1 is SGHTA and CDR2 is FQGTGA in the germline V gene. The CDR3 is made up of 18 amino acids. The V end lost 4 bases, the J end lost 2 bases, and 24 bases lay between the germline ends. CDR3: CASSSPNPGGPFTYEQYF. DNA of the CDR3: TGTGCCAGCAGCTCACCAAATCCTGGGGGTCCATTTACCTACGAGCAGTACTTC.

This clonotype appeared a few times. The chain has TRBV7-2 and TRBJ1-5; no firm D call. Trimming left V 1 base short and J 11 bases short, with 6 bases between. The CDR3 runs 11 residues. Germline CDR1 reads SGHTA; CDR2 reads FQGNSA. The CDR3 region is CASSLDATQHF. Here the CDR3 DNA reads TGTGCCAGCAGCTTAGACGCGACCCAGCATTTT.

The sample holds a few counts of this clonotype. This sequence may be a read error, since a much larger clone differs from it by one base. V and J are TRBV7-9 and TRBJ1-6; tentative D call: TRBD1 (5 bases). CDR1 is SEHNR, CDR2 FQNEAQ, per germline (reference sequence). The CDR3 is 15 residues long. CDR3 bases: TGTGCCAGCAGCTTACTGGCAGGGAGGAATTTACCCCTCCACTTT. It is translated as CASSLLAGRNLPLHF.

This clonotype was observed at least ten times. This rearrangement joins TRBV10-2 to TRBJ2-3; no reliable D call. CDR1 is WSHSY, CDR2 SAAADI, per germline. The CDR3 runs 10 residues. Trimming removed 7 bases from V and 4 bases from J, with 3 bases in between. The CDR3 is CASNSDTQYF. As DNA, the CDR3 is TGCGCCAGCAACTCAGATACGCAGTATTTT.

In its sample, this clonotype was seen a few times. The chain uses TRBV7-3 and TRBJ2-1; TRBD2 is a possible D gene (5 bases). The CDR3 contains 15 residues. V lost 5 bases and J 4 bases, leaving 15 bases between the germline ends. Per the germline V gene, CDR1 is SGHTA and CDR2 is FQGTGA. CDR3 sequence reads: CASSRGSSSYNEQFF. CDR3 bases: TGTGCCAGCAGCCGCGGGTCTAGCAGTTACAATGAGCAGTTCTTC.

The chain is built from TRBV3-1 and TRBJ1-6, with D possibly TRBD1 on 5 matching bases. V lost 2 bases, J lost 9 bases, and 20 bases lay in between. Germline loops: CDR1 LGHDT, CDR2 YNNKEL (reference sequence). CDR3 length: 17 amino acids. CDR3 nucleotides: TGTGCCAGCAGCCAAAGTTTTGCGGGGCAGGCGGGTTCACCCCTCCACTTT. This encodes CASSQSFAGQAGSPLHF.

The V call is TRBV20-1, the J call TRBJ1-1, with TRBD1 as a possible D gene (6 bases). Germline V gene lookup returns CDR1 DFQATT and CDR2 SNEGSKA (reference sequence). Trimming pared 5 bases from V and 4 bases from J, leaving 11 bases between. This CDR3 comprises 12 residues. Here the CDR3 reads CSAGSGATEAFF. The DNA of the CDR3 is TGCAGTGCTGGCTCGGGGGCCACTGAAGCTTTCTTT.

The chain employs TRBV20-1 and TRBJ2-7, with 7 positions matching TRBD1. Germline CDR1 and CDR2: DFQATT and SNEGSKA (reference sequence). The CDR3 length is 15 residues. J gave up 1 base and V 2 bases, and 8 bases lay outside the gene matches. CDR3 DNA sequence: TGCAGTGCTAGAAAAGGTCTGGGACAGTCCTACGAGCAGTACTTC. Amino acid sequence: CSARKGLGQSYEQYF.

There are many counts of this clonotype. The V and J genes are TRBV9 and TRBJ1-2; D remains ambiguous. CDR1 is SGDLS and CDR2 is YYNGEE in the germline V gene. The CDR3 is 12 residues long. Trimming stripped 4 bases from V and 4 bases from J, with 8 bases between. The DNA for the CDR3 is TGTGCCAGCAGCCCGAATCTCTATGGCTACACCTTC. Its translation: CASSPNLYGYTF.

Regarding this clonotype: In this CDR3 the conserved last residue, phenylalanine or tryptophan, is missing, so a read error is likely. It is unclear where the CDR3 begins or ends on the DNA, so no DNA is shown, and the CDR3 is as TCRdb lists it. This chain joins TRBV11-2 and TRBJ2-6; the D segment call TRBD1 is taken from the table without a DNA check. The CDR3 contains 9 residues when both ends are counted. The germline CDR1 and CDR2 sequences are SGHAT and FQNNGV. This CDR3 is CASSQDGGT.

To note about this clonotype: Because it lacks the conserved phenylalanine or tryptophan at the end, this CDR3 is likely a read error. The rearrangement links TRBV29-1 to TRBJ2-3; D assignment may be TRBD1 or TRBD2 (6 bases each). Between the trimmed V and J ends, which lost 6 bases and 1 base, there was a span of 14 bases. The CDR3 sequence is 14 residues long. Per germline, CDR1 SQVTM and CDR2 ANQGSEA. As DNA, the CDR3 is TGCAGCGTAGGAGGGACACCACGCACAGATACGCAGTATCTT. Residues: CSVGGTPRTDTQYL.

The V call is TRBV14, the J call TRBJ1-1; weak D call: TRBD1 (5 bases). V was pared by 1 base and J by 6 bases, with 15 bases between. Germline V gene sequence: CDR1 SGHDN, CDR2 FVKESK. The CDR3 contains 15 residues. CDR3 loop: CASSQVGSGLAEAFF. CDR3 in DNA: TGTGCCAGCAGCCAAGTGGGGTCGGGGCTCGCTGAAGCTTTCTTT. Full variable domain (outside the CDR3, taken from reference TRBV14 and TRBJ1-1): EAGVTQFPSHSVIEKGQTVTLRCDPISGHDNLYWYRRVMGKEIKFLLHFVKESKQDESGMPNNRFLAERTGGTYSTLKVQPAELEDSGVYFCASSQVGSGLAEAFFGQGTRLTVV.

This clonotype was counted many times. The chain links TRBV2 to TRBJ2-1; 7 positions match TRBD2. Per the germline V gene, CDR1 is SNHLY and CDR2 is FYNNEI. This CDR3 is 15 amino acids long. With 3 bases clipped from V and 7 bases from J, the junction kept 9 bases outside the gene matches. The CDR3 protein is CASSELASGTNEQFF. CDR3 DNA: TGTGCCAGCAGTGAGTTGGCTAGCGGTACGAATGAGCAGTTCTTC.

This CDR3 reads CASSERTGVYNEQFF. Written as DNA, the CDR3 is TGTGCCAGCAGTGAACGAACTGGGGTTTACAATGAGCAGTTCTTC. J is TRBJ2-1 and V is TRBV2; D is uncertain. CDR1 is SNHLY, CDR2 FYNNEI, per germline. V lost 2 bases to trimming and J lost 4 bases, with 12 bases between them. The CDR3 is 15 amino acids.

This chain links TRBV28 with TRBJ1-2, with TRBD1 matching 8 bases. The CDR3 runs 15 residues. V trimming: 3 bases; J trimming: 7 bases; junction bases outside the gene matches: 10. Per the germline V gene, CDR1 is MDHEN and CDR2 is SYDVKM. The CDR3 spells CASSFLADRVFGYTF. Here the CDR3 DNA reads TGTGCCAGCAGTTTCCTTGCGGACAGGGTGTTTGGCTACACCTTC.

This clonotype was recorded a few times. V and J are TRBV30 and TRBJ1-5; D call uncertain. Germline V gives CDR1 GTSNPN, CDR2 SVGIG (reference sequence). The ends were cut back, 0 bases at V and 5 bases at J, with 5 bases in the middle. This CDR3 spans 12 amino acids. As DNA, the CDR3 is TGTGCCTGGAGTGTTTCTTATCAGCCCCAGCATTTT. It translates to CAWSVSYQPQHF.

In the case of this clonotype: A much more abundant neighbour one base away suggests this may be a read error. J is TRBJ1-6 and V is TRBV9; D perhaps matches TRBD1 (6 bases). The CDR3 spans 16 residues. Germline V CDR1 and CDR2: SGDLS, YYNGEE. CDR3 sequence reads: CASSVGGDGGRSPLRF. CDR3 nucleotides: TGTGCCAGCAGCGTAGGGGGAGACGGGGGCCGGTCACCCCTCCGCTTT.